The 9 T cell receptor beta chains in this list originate from one sample, sequenced in a study of blood T cell repertoires in COVID-19. The assay was immunoSEQ multiplex PCR, and TCRdb's table has in-frame clones only and misses some. The sample contains 200,000 to 250,000 clones, 70% to 90% of which appear only once. Sequences were obtained from peripheral blood. Receptors were obtained from a woman aged 80 or older with acute or convalescent COVID-19.

The J gene is TRBJ1-4, the V gene TRBV28; 8 bases fit TRBD1. CDR1 is MDHEN and CDR2 is SYDVKM in the germline V gene. The CDR3 covers 15 residues. Trimming removed 4 bases from V and 2 bases from J; junction bases left unmatched: 3. CDR3 coding DNA: TGTGCCAGCAGTTCAGGGGGCGTCACTAATGAAAAACTGTTTTTT. Translated: CASSSGGVTNEKLFF.

This rearrangement joins TRBV19 to TRBJ2-7, with TRBD2 as a possible D gene (7 bases). Deletions cut 6 bases from V and 2 bases from J, with 20 bases between. The length of the CDR3 is 16 residues. The V gene's germline CDR1 is LNHDA and CDR2 SQIVND (reference sequence). The chain's CDR3 is CASSPQTPGGPYEQYF. The CDR3 DNA follows: TGTGCCAGTAGCCCACAGACTCCGGGGGGCCCCTACGAGCAGTACTTC.

The chain combines TRBV5-3 with TRBJ1-4; unclear D gene. TRBV5-3 is an open reading frame whose function is uncertain. CDR3 length equals 15 residues. Trimming took 4 bases from V and 5 from J, leaving 15 bases between them. Written as DNA, the CDR3 is TGTGCCAGAAGCCCCCGGGGAGCGAGAAATGAAAAACTGTTTTTT. This sequence encodes CARSPRGARNEKLFF.

The chain has TRBV11-2 and TRBJ1-1; no clear D gene. Looked up from germline, CDR1 is SGHAT and CDR2 is FQNNGV. V lost 0 bases and J lost 4, with 12 bases in between. CDR3 size: 15 residues. CDR3 protein: CASSLEVSGSTEAFF. In nucleotides, the CDR3 is TGTGCCAGCAGCTTAGAAGTCTCTGGGAGCACTGAAGCTTTCTTT.

This sequence joins TRBV25-1 and TRBJ1-2; D is ambiguous. This CDR3 spans 14 amino acids. V lost 8 bases and J lost 7, with 20 bases in between. Germline V gene lookup returns CDR1 MGHDK and CDR2 SYGVNS. The CDR3 sequence is CASGAMGKRGGYTF. CDR3 in DNA: TGTGCCAGCGGCGCAATGGGGAAGCGGGGTGGCTACACCTTC.

This chain links TRBV5-4 with TRBJ2-4; no firm D call. The CDR3 is 14 residues long. Trimming cost V 10 bases and J 0 bases, with 14 bases left between them. Germline values: CDR1 SGHNT, CDR2 YYREEE (reference sequence). DNA for the CDR3: TGTGCCTGCGGCGATACACTAGCCAAAAACATTCAGTACTTC. Translating it yields CACGDTLAKNIQYF.

The rearrangement joins TRBV28 to TRBJ1-3; no clear D. Germline loops: CDR1 MDHEN, CDR2 SYDVKM. The V gene lost 3 bases and the J gene lost 0 bases, with 6 bases spanning the gap. The CDR3 is 14 residues long. This chain's CDR3 is CASSFVYSGNTIYF. The DNA for the CDR3 is TGTGCCAGCAGTTTTGTCTACTCTGGAAACACCATATATTTT. Full variable domain (missing parts from reference TRBV28 and TRBJ1-3): DVKVTQSSRYLVKRTGEKVFLECVQDMDHENMFWYRQDPGLGLRLIYFSYDVKMKEKGDIPEGYSVSREKKERFSLILESASTNQTSMYLCASSFVYSGNTIYFGEGSWLTVV.

CDR3 DNA: TGTGCCAGCAGTTCCGGACAGGGGAACTATGGCTACACCTTC. Its protein product is CASSSGQGNYGYTF. The genes are TRBV5-5 and TRBJ1-2, with TRBD1 identical over 9 bases. Per germline, CDR1 SGHKS and CDR2 YYEKEE (reference sequence). J was trimmed by 2 bases and V by 5 bases; bases with no gene match: 4. This CDR3 region has 14 residues.

V usage is TRBV24-1 and J usage is TRBJ2-3; D might be TRBD1 (6 bases). Trimming took 3 bases from V and 6 from J, leaving 15 bases between them. CDR3 length: 15 amino acids. Germline values: CDR1 KGHDR, CDR2 SFDVKD. For the CDR3, the DNA is TGTGCCACCAGTGATGAGACAGGACCGGGGGATACGCAGTATTTT. Its protein is CATSDETGPGDTQYF.